A single sample is the source of the 22 T cell receptor beta chains below, sequenced in a study of OX40 agonist ivuxolimab in advanced cancers. The assay was immunoSEQ multiplex PCR, and TCRdb's table has in-frame clones only and misses some. The sample lists about 32,000 clones; 70% to 85% were seen once. The sequencing used CD4+ or CD8+ T cells sorted from blood, collected in a trial of the OX40 agonist ivuxolimab. These receptors were taken from an adult with an advanced solid tumor such as melanoma, head and neck, liver or kidney cancer.

In its sample, this clone was seen a few times. This chain uses TRBV2 with TRBJ1-1, with TRBD1 as a possible D gene (6 bases). Germline CDR1 reads SNHLY; CDR2 reads FYNNEI. V lost 4 bases and J 4 bases, leaving 10 bases between the germline ends. The CDR3 is 13 residues long. The CDR3 spells CASSAGEGTEAFF. The CDR3 nucleotides read TGTGCCAGCAGTGCAGGGGAGGGCACTGAAGCTTTCTTT.

This clone was counted once. V gene TRBV28 combines with J gene TRBJ1-1, with D uncertain. This CDR3 spans 13 amino acids. CDR1 is MDHEN, CDR2 SYDVKM, per germline. Trimming shortened V by 1 base and J by 5 bases, and 8 bases separated the two germline ends. The CDR3 DNA follows: TGTGCCAGCAGTTTATTAGGGTGGACTGAAGCTTTCTTT. Translating gives CASSLLGWTEAFF.

The rearrangement joins TRBV19 to TRBJ1-2; D uncertain. This CDR3 spans 11 amino acids. Between the trimmed V and J ends, which lost 5 bases and 8 bases, there was a span of 9 bases. Germline V CDR1 and CDR2: LNHDA, SQIVND (reference sequence). CDR3 amino acids: CASSGGRGYTF. The CDR3 coding sequence is TGTGCCAGTAGTGGCGGGCGCGGCTACACCTTC.

The chain carries TRBV5-1 and TRBJ2-1; the D gene is possibly TRBD1 (6 bases). CDR1 and CDR2 (germline): SGHRS, YFSETQ. Trimming removed 3 bases from V and 6 bases from J, with 13 bases in between. The CDR3 totals 14 residues. The CDR3 reads CASSSSRDTNEQFF. The CDR3 region has the DNA TGCGCCAGCAGCTCGTCCCGGGACACCAATGAGCAGTTCTTC.

The chain uses TRBV5-6 and TRBJ2-7; D remains unclear. The V end was cut by 6 bases, the J end by 3 bases, with 10 bases between. CDR3 size: 12 residues. The germline CDR1 and CDR2 sequences are SGHDT and YYEEEE. Here the CDR3 reads CASNFPGYEQYF. The CDR3 DNA sequence: TGTGCCAGCAACTTCCCTGGCTACGAGCAGTACTTC.

V usage is TRBV30 and J usage is TRBJ1-3; D unresolved. The CDR3 extends over 12 amino acids. The V end was cut by 0 bases, the J end by 12 bases, with 12 bases between. Germline loops: CDR1 GTSNPN, CDR2 SVGIG (reference sequence). CDR3 region: CAWSVIGSSIYF. For the CDR3, the DNA is TGTGCCTGGAGTGTAATAGGCAGTAGCATATATTTT.

The V call is TRBV5-1, the J call TRBJ2-1; D gene ambiguous. This CDR3 has 14 amino acids. Germline values: CDR1 SGHRS, CDR2 YFSETQ. Trimming cost V 1 base and J 6 bases, with 11 bases left between them. The CDR3 spells CASSLSAATNEQFF. CDR3 bases: TGCGCCAGCAGCTTGTCGGCAGCTACCAATGAGCAGTTCTTC. Variable domain in full (rest from reference TRBV5-1 and TRBJ2-1): KAGVTQTPRYLIKTRGQQVTLSCSPISGHRSVSWYQQTPGQGLQFLFEYFSETQRNKGNFPGRFSGRQFSNSRSEMNVSTLELGDSALYLCASSLSAATNEQFFGPGTRLTVL.

Only a few counts were recorded for this clone. The chain joins TRBV29-1 to TRBJ1-2; 9 nucleotides align to TRBD1. This CDR3 contains 12 residues. Trimming took 4 bases from V and 7 from J; bases not matched to a gene: 4. The V gene's germline CDR1 is SQVTM and CDR2 ANQGSEA. CDR3 in amino acids: CSVGTGESGYTF. CDR3 DNA: TGCAGCGTTGGGACAGGGGAATCTGGCTACACCTTC.

The J gene is TRBJ2-5, the V gene TRBV11-2; 7 positions agree with TRBD2. CDR1 and CDR2 from the germline V gene are SGHAT and FQNNGV. The CDR3 is made up of 15 amino acids. The V gene end was trimmed by 2 bases and the J gene end by 5 bases; junction bases not matched to a gene: 8. CDR3 nucleotides: TGTGCCAGCAGCTTAAGCACGGGGGGAAGGGAGACCCAGTACTTC. Protein: CASSLSTGGRETQYF.

The rearrangement links TRBV7-2 to TRBJ2-7; 7 positions agree with TRBD1. This CDR3 is built from 13 residues. Per the germline V gene, CDR1 is SGHTA and CDR2 is FQGNSA. With 3 bases clipped from V and 6 bases from J, the junction kept 5 bases outside the gene matches. CDR3 nucleotide sequence: TGTGCCAGCAGCTTGAGGCCAGGGGGCGAGCAGTACGTC. The encoded protein is CASSLRPGGEQYV.

The table lists this clone with a few counts. This sequence joins TRBV19 and TRBJ1-5; 9 bases agree with TRBD1. CDR1 and CDR2 from the germline V gene are LNHDA and SQIVND (reference sequence). V dropped 7 bases and J dropped 0; count of bases not matched to a gene: 10. This CDR3 is 17 amino acids long. The CDR3 sequence is CASTGTGRGYSNQPQHF. CDR3 coding DNA: TGTGCCAGTACTGGGACAGGGAGAGGATATAGCAATCAGCCCCAGCATTTT.

The rearrangement uses TRBV6-1 and TRBJ2-7; either TRBD1 or TRBD2 may fit D (5 bases each). Trimming took 11 bases from V and 1 from J, leaving 12 bases between them. Germline V gives CDR1 MNHNS, CDR2 SASEGT. This CDR3 region has 12 residues. CDR3: CAPTGQSYEQYV. The CDR3 region has the DNA TGTGCCCCCACGGGGCAATCCTACGAGCAGTACGTC.

This clone was detected only once. The J gene is TRBJ1-5, the V gene TRBV5-4; 12 nucleotides line up with TRBD1. V lost 2 bases and J lost 4; bases outside the gene matches: 4. The CDR3 is made up of 16 amino acids. From germline, CDR1 is SGHNT and CDR2 YYREEE (reference sequence). The CDR3 spells CASSFGTGGKNQPQHF. As DNA, the CDR3 is TGTGCCAGCAGCTTCGGGACAGGGGGCAAGAATCAGCCCCAGCATTTT.

The chain links TRBV11-2 to TRBJ2-1; 10 bases line up with TRBD1. Trimming at V came to 7 bases and at J to 5 bases, leaving 8 bases not matched to a gene. Germline-derived CDR1 and CDR2 are SGHAT and FQNNGV. This CDR3 has 15 residues. The DNA of the CDR3 is TGTGCCAGCATCGACGGGACAGGGGTTCACAATGAGCAGTTCTTC. Amino acids: CASIDGTGVHNEQFF.

The chain couples TRBV19 to TRBJ2-6; D not certain. The CDR3 sequence is 15 residues long. Germline CDR1 reads LNHDA; CDR2 reads SQIVND (reference sequence). The V and J ends lost 5 bases and 0 bases respectively, with 8 bases between them. CDR3 nucleotide sequence: TGTGCCAGTAGTGGTGGGATCTCTGGGGCCAACGTCCTGACTTTC. Amino acid sequence: CASSGGISGANVLTF.

V usage is TRBV5-8 and J usage is TRBJ1-5; TRBD1 matches 7 bases. CDR3 length equals 16 residues. J lost 2 bases, V lost 3 bases, and 8 bases had no gene match. Per germline, CDR1 SGHTS and CDR2 YDEGEE. The CDR3 spells CASSSTGRGGNQPQHF. The CDR3 DNA is TGTGCCAGCAGCTCGACAGGGAGAGGCGGCAATCAGCCCCAGCATTTT.

The rearrangement joins TRBV14 to TRBJ2-3; no clear D gene. Trimming shortened V by 1 base and J by 4 bases, and 15 bases separated the two germline ends. Germline V gene sequence: CDR1 SGHDN, CDR2 FVKESK. This CDR3 contains 16 residues. The CDR3 DNA follows: TGTGCCAGCAGCCAAGCGGGCCTGGCAGTTTCAGATACGCAGTATTTT. This encodes CASSQAGLAVSDTQYF.

This chain uses TRBV11-2 with TRBJ2-3; no definite D call. The CDR3 consists of 14 residues. Germline V gives CDR1 SGHAT, CDR2 FQNNGV. V was shortened by 1 base and J by 0 bases, with 5 bases between the two germline ends. The CDR3 loop is CASSLVRSTDTQYF. Here the CDR3 DNA reads TGTGCCAGCAGCTTAGTCCGCAGCACAGATACGCAGTATTTT.

The gene calls are TRBV7-2 and TRBJ2-3, with D hard to call. This CDR3 contains 14 residues. CDR1 and CDR2 from the germline V gene are SGHTA and FQGNSA. Trimming took off 1 base at V and 4 bases at J, with 9 bases between the two ends. The chain's CDR3 is CASSLGHPPDTQYF. CDR3 DNA: TGTGCCAGCAGCTTAGGTCACCCCCCAGATACGCAGTATTTT.

The chain is built from TRBV7-9 and TRBJ1-1, with TRBD1 matching over 8 bases. V shed 4 bases and J 3 bases; nucleotides not matched to a gene: 4. Germline V lookup: CDR1 SEHNR, CDR2 FQNEAQ (reference sequence). The CDR3 extends over 14 amino acids. CDR3 nucleotide sequence: TGTGCCAGCAGCTCGACAGGGGCGGACACTGAAGCTTTCTTT. Its translation: CASSSTGADTEAFF.

This chain uses TRBV19 with TRBJ2-3; 8 nucleotides align to TRBD2. CDR1 is LNHDA, CDR2 SQIVND, per germline (reference sequence). The trim removed 3 bases at V and 7 bases at J, leaving 6 bases unmatched. The CDR3 sequence is 14 residues long. The CDR3 reads CASSIRGGLNTQYF. The CDR3, as DNA: TGTGCCAGTAGTATCCGGGGGGGCCTGAATACGCAGTATTTT.

This chain uses TRBV23-1 with TRBJ1-6; D is uncertain. TRBV23-1 has ORF status, its function being uncertain. This CDR3 spans 14 amino acids. Trimming cost V 2 bases and J 7 bases, with 9 bases left between them. CDR3 loop: CASSQNLGNSPLHF. DNA for the CDR3: TGCGCCAGCAGTCAAAATCTCGGGAATTCACCCCTCCACTTT.